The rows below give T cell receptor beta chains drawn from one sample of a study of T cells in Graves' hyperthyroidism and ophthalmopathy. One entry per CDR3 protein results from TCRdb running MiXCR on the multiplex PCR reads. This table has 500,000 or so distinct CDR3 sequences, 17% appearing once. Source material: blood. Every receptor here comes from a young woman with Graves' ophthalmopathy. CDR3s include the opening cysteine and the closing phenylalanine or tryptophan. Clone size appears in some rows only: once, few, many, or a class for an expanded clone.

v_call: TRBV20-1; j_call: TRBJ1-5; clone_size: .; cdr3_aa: CSARVDYSNQPQHF
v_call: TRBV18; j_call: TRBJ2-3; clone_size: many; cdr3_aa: CASSPWVQGGTTDTQYF
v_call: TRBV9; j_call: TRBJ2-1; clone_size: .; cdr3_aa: CASTPLAGEANEQFF
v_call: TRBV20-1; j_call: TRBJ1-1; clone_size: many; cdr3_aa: CSLLSVSPNTEAFF
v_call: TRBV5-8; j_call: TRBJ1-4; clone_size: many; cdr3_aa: CASSLEAADNEKLFF
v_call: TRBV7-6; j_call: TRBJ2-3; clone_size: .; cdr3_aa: CASSPMGLAGNTDTQYF
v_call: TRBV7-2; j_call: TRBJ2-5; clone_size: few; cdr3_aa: CASSQQRSGETQYF
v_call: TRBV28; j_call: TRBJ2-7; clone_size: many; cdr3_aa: CAINPSDKASYEQYF
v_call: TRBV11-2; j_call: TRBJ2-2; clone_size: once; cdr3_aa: CASSGRLANTGELFF
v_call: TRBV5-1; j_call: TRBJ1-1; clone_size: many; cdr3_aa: CASSSGSEAFF
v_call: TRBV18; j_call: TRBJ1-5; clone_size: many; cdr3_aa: CASSTGTLDQPQHF
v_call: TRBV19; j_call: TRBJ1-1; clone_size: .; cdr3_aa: CASTQGATTEAFF
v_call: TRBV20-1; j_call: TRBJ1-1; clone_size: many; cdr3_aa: CSARDQGLPAFF
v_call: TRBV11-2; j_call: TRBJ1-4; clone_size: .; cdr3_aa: CASSERQGNEKLFF
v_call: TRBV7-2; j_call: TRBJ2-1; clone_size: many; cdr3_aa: CASSPEQGISYNEQFF
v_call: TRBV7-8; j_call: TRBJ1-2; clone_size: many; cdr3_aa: CASSSPGQANYGYTF
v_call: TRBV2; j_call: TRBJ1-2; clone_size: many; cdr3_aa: CASSASVPEGPLYGYTF
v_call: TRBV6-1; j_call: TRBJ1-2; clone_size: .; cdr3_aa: CASSEDWGRHYGYTF
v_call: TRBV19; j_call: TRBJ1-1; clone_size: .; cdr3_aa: CASSGRVKAKVEAFF
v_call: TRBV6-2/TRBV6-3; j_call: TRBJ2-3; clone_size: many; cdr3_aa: CASSYSRTGTSADTQYF
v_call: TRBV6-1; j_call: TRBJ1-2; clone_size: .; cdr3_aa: CASSRQLGTNYGYTF
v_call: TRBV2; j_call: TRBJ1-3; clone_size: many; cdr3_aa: CASSEGLTVAGNTIYF
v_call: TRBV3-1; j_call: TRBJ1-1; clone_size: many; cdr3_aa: CASSQGLTGRTEAFF
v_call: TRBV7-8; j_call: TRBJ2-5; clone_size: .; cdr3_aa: CASSRTVHQETQYF
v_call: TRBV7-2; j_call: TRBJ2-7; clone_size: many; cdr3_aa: CASSLEVTYEQYF
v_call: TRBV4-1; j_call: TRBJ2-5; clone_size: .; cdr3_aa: CASSLAGERWETQYF
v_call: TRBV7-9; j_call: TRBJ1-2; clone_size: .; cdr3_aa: CASTPGQGAYGYTF
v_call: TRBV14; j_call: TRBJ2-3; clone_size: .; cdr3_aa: CASSEDLADTQYF
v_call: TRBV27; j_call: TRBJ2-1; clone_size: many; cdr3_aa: CASSQTRGEQFF
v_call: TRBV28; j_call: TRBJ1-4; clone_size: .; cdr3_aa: CATLGRPEGKKLFF
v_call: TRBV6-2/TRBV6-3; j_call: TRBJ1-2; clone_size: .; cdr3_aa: CASRPTGGRPSGYTF
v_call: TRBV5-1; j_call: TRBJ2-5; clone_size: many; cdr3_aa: CASSLEGDQRTETQYF
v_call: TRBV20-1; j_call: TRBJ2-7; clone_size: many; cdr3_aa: CSALTSGDNYEQYF
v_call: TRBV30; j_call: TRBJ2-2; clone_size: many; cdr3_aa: CAWSGKTSGYTGELFF
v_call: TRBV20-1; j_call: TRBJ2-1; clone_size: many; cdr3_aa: CSASVSWGEQFF